These 18 T cell receptor beta chains came from one sample sequenced in a study of blood T cell repertoires in COVID-19. TCRdb keeps only in-frame clones here, not all; method: immunoSEQ multiplex PCR. The table lists 110,000 or so clones, roughly 84% of them singletons. Sequenced material: peripheral blood. These receptors were obtained from a woman in her seventies who had recovered from COVID-19.

The chain carries TRBV7-2 and TRBJ2-5; tentatively, D is TRBD2 (5 bases). V was shortened by 5 bases and J by 5 bases, with 18 bases between the two germline ends. The CDR3 covers 15 residues. Germline-derived CDR1 and CDR2 are SGHTA and FQGNSA. This CDR3 reads CASSHSQRGWETQYF. CDR3 coding DNA: TGTGCCAGCAGCCACTCGCAACGGGGATGGGAGACCCAGTACTTC.

V gene TRBV11-3 combines with J gene TRBJ2-3, with D hard to call. The CDR3 sequence is 13 residues long. Germline loops: CDR1 SGHNT, CDR2 YENEEA. Trimming took 2 bases from V and 7 from J, leaving 10 bases between them. The DNA of the CDR3 is TGTGCCAGCAGCTTAAATTCCCTAAATACGCAGTATTTT. Encoded protein: CASSLNSLNTQYF.

This chain connects TRBV6-5 to TRBJ2-5; 7 nucleotides match TRBD2. In germline, CDR1 is MNHEY, CDR2 SVGAGI. The CDR3 sequence is 16 residues long. With 2 bases clipped from V and 9 bases from J, the junction kept 15 bases outside the gene matches. The CDR3, as DNA: TGTGCCAGCAGTTACGGTCCGGGACTACCGTTGGGGGCCCAGTACTTC. Translated, it gives CASSYGPGLPLGAQYF.

The gene calls are TRBV5-4 and TRBJ2-7; TRBD1 is a possible D gene (6 bases). V was clipped by 4 bases and J by 5 bases, with 10 bases between them. CDR3 length: 12 residues. Germline-derived CDR1 and CDR2 are SGHNT and YYREEE (reference sequence). The DNA of the CDR3 is TGTGCCAGCAGCCGGACAGTCGACGAGCAGTACTTC. Amino acids: CASSRTVDEQYF. The whole variable domain, filled in from reference TRBV5-4 and TRBJ2-7, reads ETGVTQSPTHLIKTRGQQVTLRCSSQSGHNTVSWYQQALGQGPQFIFQYYREEENGRGNFPPRFSGLQFPNYSSELNVNALELDDSALYLCASSRTVDEQYFGPGTRLTVT.

The genes are TRBV24-1 and TRBJ2-1; 13 bases map to TRBD2. Germline assignment: CDR1 KGHDR and CDR2 SFDVKD. V lost 3 bases to trimming and J lost 7 bases; unmatched junction nucleotides: 8. CDR3 length: 17 amino acids. The CDR3 loop is CATSDPELAGGVNEQFF. Written as DNA, the CDR3 is TGTGCCACCAGTGATCCAGAACTAGCGGGGGGGGTGAATGAGCAGTTCTTC.

The gene calls are TRBV7-8 and TRBJ2-1, with TRBD2 matching 9 bases. The CDR3 runs to 17 residues. V dropped 1 base and J dropped 3; count of bases not matched to a gene: 7. Germline lookup yields CDR1 SGHVS and CDR2 FQNEAQ. CDR3 DNA: TGTGCCAGCAGCTTAGAACTAGGGCGGGGGGGCTACAATGAGCAGTTCTTC. Translated, it gives CASSLELGRGGYNEQFF. Full variable domain (rest looked up from reference TRBV7-8 and TRBJ2-1): GAGVSQSPRYKVAKRGQDVALRCDPISGHVSLFWYQQALGQGPEFLTYFQNEAQLDKSGLPSDRFFAERPEGSVSTLKIQRTQQEDSAVYLCASSLELGRGGYNEQFFGPGTRLTVL.

This chain joins TRBV11-2 and TRBJ2-5, with TRBD2 matching 13 bases. In germline, CDR1 is SGHAT, CDR2 FQNNGV. CDR3 length: 18 amino acids. With V trimmed by 1 base and J by 6 bases, 11 bases remained unmatched. CDR3 in amino acids: CASSLGKTSGGSLQTQYF. The CDR3 DNA sequence: TGTGCCAGCAGCTTAGGGAAGACTAGCGGGGGGTCCCTACAGACCCAGTACTTC.

The chain employs TRBV28 and TRBJ2-3, with 12 positions matching TRBD2. In germline, CDR1 is MDHEN, CDR2 SYDVKM. CDR3 size: 16 residues. The J segment lost 2 bases and the V segment lost 7 bases, leaving 7 bases of the junction unmatched. CDR3 bases: TGTGCCAGCAAGACTAGCGGGAGAGGCGCCACAGATACGCAGTATTTT. Encoded protein: CASKTSGRGATDTQYF.

The J gene is TRBJ1-6, the V gene TRBV7-2; D gene unclear. Trimming stripped 3 bases from V and 8 bases from J, with 8 bases between. Germline CDR1 SGHTA, CDR2 FQGNSA. This CDR3 has 13 amino acids. CDR3 nucleotide sequence: TGTGCCAGCAGCTTGGTCGGGGATTCACCCCTCCACTTT. As protein: CASSLVGDSPLHF.

V is TRBV6-5 and J is TRBJ2-2; D not resolved. Per the germline V gene, CDR1 is MNHEY and CDR2 is SVGAGI. The CDR3 runs to 14 residues. The germline V and J ends were trimmed by 3 bases and 2 bases, with 7 bases remaining between them. The CDR3 protein is CASSYGGNTGELFF. For the CDR3, the DNA is TGTGCCAGCAGTTATGGCGGTAACACCGGGGAGCTGTTTTTT.

This clone was recorded only once. CDR3 DNA: TGTGCCAGCAGCATGAGGACAGGGGGCCGGGACAATCAGCCCCAGCATTTT. Translation gives CASSMRTGGRDNQPQHF. V gene TRBV7-2 combines with J gene TRBJ1-5; TRBD1 matches 11 bases. CDR1 SGHTA and CDR2 FQGNSA come from the germline V gene. This CDR3 region has 17 residues. V lost 5 bases to trimming and J lost 3 bases; unmatched junction nucleotides: 9.

The chain joins TRBV29-1 to TRBJ2-3; D gene ambiguous. This CDR3 contains 14 residues. V was shortened by 3 bases and J by 5 bases, with 15 bases between the two germline ends. Germline V gene sequence: CDR1 SQVTM, CDR2 ANQGSEA. The CDR3 DNA sequence: TGCAGCGTTGATGGTGCGGCACAAGGAGATACGCAGTATTTT. Its translation is CSVDGAAQGDTQYF.

V usage is TRBV19 and J usage is TRBJ1-5, with TRBD1 matching over 7 bases. Trimming at V came to 4 bases and at J to 5 bases, leaving 14 bases not matched to a gene. Looked up from germline, CDR1 is LNHDA and CDR2 is SQIVND (reference sequence). The length of the CDR3 is 17 residues. The DNA of the CDR3 is TGTGCCAGTAGTACAACACCGCAGGGGGTCGATCATCAGCCCCAGCATTTT. This codes for CASSTTPQGVDHQPQHF.

V usage is TRBV12-3 or TRBV12-4 and J usage is TRBJ2-4; TRBD1 is a possible D gene (5 bases). Trimming took off 8 bases at V and 0 bases at J, with 8 bases between the two ends. This CDR3 comprises 13 residues. Here the CDR3 DNA reads TGTGCCAGCGGGGCCCGAGCCAAAAACATTCAGTACTTC. It is translated as CASGARAKNIQYF.

The J gene is TRBJ2-7, the V gene TRBV7-3; possibly TRBD1 for D (5 bases). The CDR3 is 13 amino acids. The V end was cut by 3 bases, the J end by 5 bases, with 11 bases between. Germline loops: CDR1 SGHTA, CDR2 FQGTGA. Here the CDR3 reads CASSLSGRHEQYF. The CDR3 DNA reads TGTGCCAGCAGCTTGTCAGGGCGGCACGAGCAGTACTTC.

This clone was detected only once. The chain combines TRBV7-2 with TRBJ2-1; D unresolved. The CDR3 is made up of 10 amino acids. Germline-derived CDR1 and CDR2 are SGHTA and FQGNSA. V dropped 3 bases and J dropped 9 bases, with 3 bases sitting between them. CDR3 in amino acids: CASSLREQFF. For the CDR3, the DNA is TGTGCCAGCAGCTTGCGTGAGCAGTTCTTC.

J is TRBJ2-7 and V is TRBV6-5, with D possibly TRBD2 on 6 matching bases. The V gene lost 5 bases and the J gene lost 4 bases, with 9 bases spanning the gap. This CDR3 has 12 residues. From germline, CDR1 is MNHEY and CDR2 SVGAGI. DNA of the CDR3: TGTGCCAGCAGTCGTGCGGGGTACGAGCAGTACTTC. Its translation: CASSRAGYEQYF.

This sequence joins TRBV30 and TRBJ1-1; unclear D gene. Germline loops: CDR1 GTSNPN, CDR2 SVGIG (reference sequence). This CDR3 comprises 12 residues. The V end lost 3 bases, the J end lost 2 bases, and 7 bases lay between the germline ends. This chain's CDR3 is CAWRRLNTEAFF. CDR3 bases: TGTGCCTGGAGGAGGCTTAACACTGAAGCTTTCTTT.